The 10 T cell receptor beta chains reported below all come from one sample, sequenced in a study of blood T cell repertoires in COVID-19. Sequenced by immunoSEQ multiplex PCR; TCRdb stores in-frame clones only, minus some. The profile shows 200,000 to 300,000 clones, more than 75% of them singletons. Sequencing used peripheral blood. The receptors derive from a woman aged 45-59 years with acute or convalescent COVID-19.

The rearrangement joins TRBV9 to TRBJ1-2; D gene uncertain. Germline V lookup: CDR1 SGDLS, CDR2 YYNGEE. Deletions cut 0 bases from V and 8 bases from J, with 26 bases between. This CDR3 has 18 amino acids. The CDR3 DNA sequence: TGTGCCAGCAGCGTAGTAGCGGTCGTAGGCTGGGGATTGTGGGGCTACACCTTC. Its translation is CASSVVAVVGWGLWGYTF.

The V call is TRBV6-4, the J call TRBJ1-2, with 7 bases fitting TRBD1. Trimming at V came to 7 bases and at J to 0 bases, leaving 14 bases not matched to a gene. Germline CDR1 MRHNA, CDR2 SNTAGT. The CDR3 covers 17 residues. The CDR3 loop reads CASIHQKDREANYGYTF. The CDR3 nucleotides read TGTGCCAGCATTCACCAAAAAGACAGGGAAGCTAACTATGGCTACACCTTC.

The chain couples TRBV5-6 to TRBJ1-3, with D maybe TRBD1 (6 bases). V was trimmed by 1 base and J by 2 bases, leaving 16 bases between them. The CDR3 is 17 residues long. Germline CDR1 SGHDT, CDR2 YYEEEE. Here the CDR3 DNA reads TGTGCCAGCAGCTTGATGAGGGGGGGCCTAACTGGAAACACCATATATTTT. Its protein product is CASSLMRGGLTGNTIYF.

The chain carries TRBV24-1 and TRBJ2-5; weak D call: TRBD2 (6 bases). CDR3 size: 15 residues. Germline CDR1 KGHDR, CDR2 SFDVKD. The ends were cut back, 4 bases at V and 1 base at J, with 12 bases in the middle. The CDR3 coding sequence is TGTGCCACCAGTGACCGGGGGAGCGGCCAAGAGACCCAGTACTTC. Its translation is CATSDRGSGQETQYF.

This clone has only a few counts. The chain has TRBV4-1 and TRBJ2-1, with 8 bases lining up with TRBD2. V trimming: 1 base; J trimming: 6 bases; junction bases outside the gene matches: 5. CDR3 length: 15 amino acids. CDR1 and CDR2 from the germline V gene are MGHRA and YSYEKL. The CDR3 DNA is TGCGCCAGCAGCCAAGTTAGCGGGATTGGCAATGAGCAGTTCTTC. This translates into CASSQVSGIGNEQFF.

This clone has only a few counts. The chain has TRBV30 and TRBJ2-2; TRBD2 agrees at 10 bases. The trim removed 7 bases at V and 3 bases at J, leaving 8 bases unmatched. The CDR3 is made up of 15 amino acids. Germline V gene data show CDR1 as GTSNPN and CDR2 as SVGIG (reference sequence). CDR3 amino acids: CASRIAGGYTGELFF. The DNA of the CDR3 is TGTGCCTCCAGGATAGCGGGAGGTTACACCGGGGAGCTGTTTTTT.

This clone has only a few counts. Here the CDR3 DNA reads TGTGCCAGCAGTCAGTCTTATAGCAATCAGCCCCAGCATTTT. Translating it yields CASSQSYSNQPQHF. V and J are TRBV6-2 or TRBV6-3 and TRBJ1-5; D gene unclear. CDR1 and CDR2 (germline): MNHEY, SVGEGT. The CDR3 runs 14 residues. Trimming cost V 5 bases and J 0 bases, with 8 bases left between them.

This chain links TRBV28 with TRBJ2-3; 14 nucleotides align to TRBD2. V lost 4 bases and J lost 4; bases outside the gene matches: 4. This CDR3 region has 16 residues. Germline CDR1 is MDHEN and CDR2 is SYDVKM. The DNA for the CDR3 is TGTGCCAGCAGTTCCGGACTAGCGGGAGGAGCAGATACGCAGTATTTT. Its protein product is CASSSGLAGGADTQYF.

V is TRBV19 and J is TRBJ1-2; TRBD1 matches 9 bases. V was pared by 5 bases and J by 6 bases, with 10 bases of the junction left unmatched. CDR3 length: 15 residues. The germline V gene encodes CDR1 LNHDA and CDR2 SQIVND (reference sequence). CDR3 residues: CASSVTGTGYDGYTF. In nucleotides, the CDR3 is TGTGCCAGTAGTGTGACCGGGACAGGGTACGATGGCTACACCTTC.

The CDR3 sequence is CASSARQGTNSPLHF. The CDR3 DNA follows: TGTGCCAGCAGTGCAAGACAGGGGACGAATTCACCCCTCCACTTT. The V and J genes are TRBV27 and TRBJ1-6; the match to TRBD1 covers 8 bases. The germline gives CDR1 MNHEY, CDR2 SMNVEV (reference sequence). This CDR3 has 15 residues. The ends lost 5 bases at V and 7 bases at J; junction bases unmatched: 7.